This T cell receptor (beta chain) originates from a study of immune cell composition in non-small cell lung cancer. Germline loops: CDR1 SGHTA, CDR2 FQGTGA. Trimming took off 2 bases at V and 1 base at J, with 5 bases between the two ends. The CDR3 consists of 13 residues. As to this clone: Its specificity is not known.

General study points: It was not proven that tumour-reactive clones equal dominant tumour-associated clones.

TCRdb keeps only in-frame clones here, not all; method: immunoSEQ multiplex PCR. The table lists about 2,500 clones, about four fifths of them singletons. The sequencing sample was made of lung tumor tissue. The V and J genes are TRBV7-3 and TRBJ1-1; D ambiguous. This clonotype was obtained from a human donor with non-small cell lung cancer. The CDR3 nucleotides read TGTGCCAGCAGCTTATCCCAGAACACTGAAGCTTTCTTT. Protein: CASSLSQNTEAFF.